This T cell receptor beta chain is from a study of T-cell reconstitution after alpha-beta-depleted transplantation in children. This clonotype was counted between two and nine times. A TCRbeta library incorporating unique molecular identifiers was prepared. Via MiXCR, TCRdb re-called the PCR reads, giving one row per CDR3 protein. The sample comprises 300,000 to 350,000 distinct CDR3 sequences, roughly 15% of which are singletons, and approximately 38% rests with the top ten. Germline V gene lookup returns CDR1 MDHEN and CDR2 SYDVKM. The CDR3 has 17 amino acids. Deletions cut 4 bases from V and 0 bases from J, with 16 bases between.

The clonotype was recovered from a male patient aged 2 to 9 who had a stem cell transplant for acute lymphoblastic leukemia, so the T cells may come from the graft donor. The specimen comprised PBMCs, mostly from graft donor cells, sampled 360 days after TCRalphabeta/CD19-depleted stem cell transplant. The gene calls are TRBV28 and TRBJ2-1; D perhaps matches TRBD1 (6 bases). The CDR3 DNA is TGTGCCAGCAGTTCCCTCGTTGGGGGCTCCTCCTACAATGAGCAGTTCTTC. Translating it yields CASSSLVGGSSYNEQFF.